This T cell receptor (beta chain) was recovered during a study of blood T cell repertoires in COVID-19. J was trimmed by 4 bases and V by 0 bases; bases with no gene match: 5. Germline CDR1 LGHDT, CDR2 YNNKEL (reference sequence). There are 16 residues in the CDR3. Assay used: immunoSEQ multiplex PCR; TCRdb lists only in-frame clones, some missing. The repertoire has some 220,000 clones, roughly 85% of them found once; the top ten carry roughly 4.6%. This TCR was sampled from a man aged 50 to 59 with COVID-19, enrolled during active disease. The V call is TRBV3-1 (or the pseudogene TRBV3-2), the J call TRBJ2-1; 8 nucleotides line up with TRBD2. The sequenced sample consisted of peripheral blood. CDR3: CASSQDPGGLYNEQFF. The CDR3, as DNA: TGTGCCAGCAGCCAAGATCCGGGGGGGCTGTACAATGAGCAGTTCTTC.